This T cell receptor beta chain was found in a study of neurological immune-mediated disorders. Synthesis of cDNA was performed by 5'RACE using 10-nucleotide random UMIs. TCRdb independently ran MiXCR on the 5' RACE reads; one entry per CDR3 protein. This table has some 41,000 distinct CDR3 sequences, more than 14% appearing once. This clonotype has a count of ten or more. Trimming left V 4 bases short and J 0 bases short, with 11 bases between. This CDR3 has 15 residues. Germline loops: CDR1 SGHRS, CDR2 YFSETQ. The sequenced sample consisted of CD4+ T cells from blood. The chain is built from TRBV5-1 and TRBJ1-3, with a weak D call TRBD1 (5 bases). This receptor was taken from a woman aged 55-70 years with HTLV-1-associated myelopathy (HAM/TSP). The CDR3 here is CASSLQGGSGNTIYF. Here the CDR3 DNA reads TGCGCCAGCAGCCTGCAGGGCGGCTCTGGAAACACCATATATTTT.